Listed below are T cell receptor beta chains from one sample, sequenced in a study of blood T cell repertoires in COVID-19. Some clones are missing from TCRdb's copy, which holds only in-frame ones; the method was immunoSEQ multiplex PCR. The sample yields some 250,000 clones, roughly nine tenths seen once. The material sequenced was PBMCs or T cells enriched from blood (not recorded which). Receptor source: a human donor in a cohort exposed to, infected with or recovered from COVID-19 (not recorded which). The donor label of this sample is uncertain. The CDR3 runs from the conserved cysteine through the conserved F or W. D genes are given only for firm matches. Clone size is stated in some rows and not others, as once, few, many or a class when expanded.

J | V | size | D | DNA | CDR3
TRBJ2-5 | TRBV7-2 | NA | NA | TGTGCCAGCAGTTCACCTAAAGAGACCCAGTACTTC | CASSSPKETQYF
TRBJ1-5 | TRBV24-1 | NA | NA | TGTGCCACCAGTGATGGACAGTCTTTGGGTCAGCCCCAGCATTTT | CATSDGQSLGQPQHF
TRBJ2-2 | TRBV5-1 | NA | NA | TGCGCCAGCAGCTTGGCCAGGTCATCCGCCGGGGAGCTGTTTTTT | CASSLARSSAGELFF
TRBJ1-2 | TRBV30 | NA | NA | TGTGCCTGGAGTGTACGACAGGCGAGATCGGTTGGCTACACCTTC | CAWSVRQARSVGYTF
TRBJ1-2 | TRBV5-4 | once | NA | TGTGCCAGCAGCTTGGGTACTACGAGGGGCTACACCTTC | CASSLGTTRGYTF
TRBJ1-2 | TRBV29-1 | NA | NA | TGCAGCGTTGAAGTGGGGGTCAGGGGAGCGGACTATGGCTACACCTTC | CSVEVGVRGADYGYTF
TRBJ1-5 | TRBV5-4 | NA | NA | TGTGCCAGCAGCAATGAAGGACAGAATCAGCCCCAGCATTTT | CASSNEGQNQPQHF
TRBJ2-7 | TRBV27 | NA | NA | TGTGCCAGCAGTTCCCTCTGGCCCTCCTACGAGCAGTACTTC | CASSSLWPSYEQYF
TRBJ1-1 | TRBV12-5 | NA | NA | TGTGCTAGTGGTTTGGTACTTGGACAAAGGAACACTGAAGCTTTCTTT | CASGLVLGQRNTEAFF
TRBJ2-7 | TRBV9 | NA | NA | TGTGCCAGCAGCGTAGAGGGAGGGGGTTGGTACGAGCAGTACTTC | CASSVEGGGWYEQYF
TRBJ1-2 | TRBV4-2 | NA | TRBD1 | TGTGCCAGCAGCGAGACAGGGGTTAACTATGGCTACACCTTC | CASSETGVNYGYTF
TRBJ1-4 | TRBV19 | NA | NA | TGTGCCAGTAGTGCCGGGGGGGGGATTGAAAAACTGTTTTTT | CASSAGGGIEKLFF
TRBJ1-1 | TRBV5-4 | NA | NA | TGTGCCAGCAGCACTAAGGTAGACACTGAAGCTTTCTTT | CASSTKVDTEAFF
TRBJ1-1 | TRBV30 | NA | NA | TGTGCCTGGGGACCGTCTAACACTGAAGCTTTCTTT | CAWGPSNTEAFF
TRBJ1-6 | TRBV7-2 | NA | NA | TGTGCCAGCAGCTCCGGTTCACCCCTCCACTTT | CASSSGSPLHF
TRBJ1-2 | TRBV7-2 | NA | NA | TGTGCCAGCAGCTTCGGGCGGGGTGGCTATGGCTACACCTTC | CASSFGRGGYGYTF
TRBJ1-3 | TRBV15 | NA | NA | TGTGCCACCAGCAGAGATCTTCGGGAGTCGACTGCCATATATTTT | CATSRDLRESTAIYF
TRBJ2-5 | TRBV5-4 | NA | NA | TGTGCCAGCAGCTTGGACAGTGATCAAGAGACCCAGTACTTC | CASSLDSDQETQYF
TRBJ2-2 | TRBV6-4 | NA | NA | TGTGCCAGCAGTGACGTTGCAGGGTCCCCCGGGGAGCTGTTTTTT | CASSDVAGSPGELFF
TRBJ1-1 | TRBV10-3 | NA | TRBD1 | TGTGCCATCAGTGACCGGGACAGGGGGCTGAGCACTGAAGCTTTCTTT | CAISDRDRGLSTEAFF
TRBJ1-5 | TRBV6-6 | NA | NA | TGTGCCAGCAGTTACGGCCCGTCTCAGCCCCAGCATTTT | CASSYGPSQPQHF
TRBJ1-1 | TRBV7-2 | NA | TRBD1 | TGTGCCAGCAGTATACAGGGGATGGACACTGAAGCTTTCTTT | CASSIQGMDTEAFF
TRBJ1-2 | TRBV7-9 | NA | TRBD1 | TGTGCCAGCAGCTTACGACAGGGTACTGACTATGGCTACACCTTC | CASSLRQGTDYGYTF
TRBJ1-2 | TRBV3-1/TRBV3-2 | NA | NA | TGTGCCAGCAGCCAAGTCGGGGGTGGCTACACCTTC | CASSQVGGGYTF
TRBJ1-5 | TRBV30 | NA | NA | TGTGCCTGGAGTCACCGGGCAATTGGGGCTCAGCCCCAGCATTTT | CAWSHRAIGAQPQHF
TRBJ2-3 | TRBV19 | NA | NA | TGTGCCAGTACGGCGTCAGGAGGGACAGATACGCAGTATTTT | CASTASGGTDTQYF
TRBJ1-1 | TRBV6-5 | NA | TRBD1 | TGTGCCAGCAATGGAGACAGGGGGCTCACTGAAGCTTTCTTT | CASNGDRGLTEAFF
TRBJ1-3 | TRBV7-3 | NA | NA | TGTGCCAGCAGCACAGGACAGGGAAACACCATATATTTT | CASSTGQGNTIYF
TRBJ2-2 | TRBV7-3 | NA | NA | TGTGCCAGCAGCTCCGACTACTCCACCGGGGAGCTGTTTTTT | CASSSDYSTGELFF
TRBJ1-5 | TRBV4-1 | NA | TRBD1 | TGCGCCAGCAGCCAAGCGGCGATGACAGGGGGAGAGAGGCCCCAGCATTTT | CASSQAAMTGGERPQHF
TRBJ1-1 | TRBV6-5 | once | NA | TGTGCCAGCAGTTACTCCGCAGGCTCGGGGACTGAAGCTTTCTTT | CASSYSAGSGTEAFF
TRBJ1-1 | TRBV25-1 | NA | NA | TGTGCCAGCAGTGAATGGCAGGGGATACAGGTCACTGAAGCTTTCTTT | CASSEWQGIQVTEAFF
TRBJ1-1 | TRBV19 | NA | TRBD1 | TGTGCCAGTAGTTCAGGGACAGGGGGCGCGAGTGGAGCTTTCTTT | CASSSGTGGASGAFF
TRBJ2-5 | TRBV7-9 | many | NA | TGTGCCAGCAGCTTTAGTGGGGGGGCAGGTGAGACCCAGTACTTC | CASSFSGGAGETQYF
TRBJ1-1 | TRBV24-1 | NA | TRBD1 | TGTGCCACCATGCCGGGACAGGGAGGTACTGAAGCTTTCTTT | CATMPGQGGTEAFF
TRBJ1-2 | TRBV29-1 | NA | NA | TGCAGCGTTGAGAGGGTTAGGAACTATGGCTACACCTTC | CSVERVRNYGYTF
TRBJ1-4 | TRBV9 | once | NA | TGTGCCAGCAGCGTAGGGGGACAAGCTGTCGAGCTGTTTTTT | CASSVGGQAVELFF
TRBJ1-6 | TRBV3-1/TRBV3-2 | NA | NA | TGTGCCAGCAGCCAGTACCAAAGACGGGATTCACCCCTCCACTTT | CASSQYQRRDSPLHF
TRBJ2-1 | TRBV5-1 | NA | TRBD2 | TGCGCCAGCAGCTCCCGTAGCGGGGGGGGGAATGATGAGCAGTTCTTC | CASSSRSGGGNDEQFF
TRBJ2-7 | TRBV19 | few | TRBD2 | TGTGCCAGTAGTAGACCAGCGGGGACCTCCTACGAGCAGTACTTC | CASSRPAGTSYEQYF
TRBJ2-5 | TRBV30 | NA | NA | TGTGCCGCCGGACAGTACCAAGAGACCCAGTACTTC | CAAGQYQETQYF
TRBJ1-5 | TRBV15 | NA | NA | TGTGCCACCAGCAGAGTCCCGAATCAGCCCCAGCATTTT | CATSRVPNQPQHF
TRBJ1-1 | TRBV6-5 | few | NA | TGTGCCAGCAGTTACCGGGGGAACACTGAAGCTTTCTTT | CASSYRGNTEAFF
TRBJ2-7 | TRBV5-5 | NA | NA | TGTGCCAGCAGCTTGGCATCTAGCGATTACGAGCAGTACTTC | CASSLASSDYEQYF
TRBJ1-5 | TRBV7-9 | many | TRBD1 | TGTGCCAGCAGCTTGGGGACAGGGGATACACAGCCCCAGCATTTT | CASSLGTGDTQPQHF
TRBJ2-7 | TRBV4-1 | NA | NA | TGCGCCAGCAGCCCCCAATCTTCAGGCTACGAGCAGTACTTC | CASSPQSSGYEQYF
TRBJ2-1 | TRBV5-4 | NA | TRBD2 | TGTGCCAGCAGCTCACTAGCGGCTGAATACAATGAGCAGTTCTTC | CASSSLAAEYNEQFF
TRBJ2-1 | TRBV10-2 | once | NA | TGCGCCAGCAGTGAAACTTTCGAGCAGTTCTTC | CASSETFEQFF
TRBJ2-7 | TRBV10-3 | NA | TRBD2 | TGTGCCATCAGTGCCCCTAGCGGGCCCACCTACGAGCAGTACTTC | CAISAPSGPTYEQYF
TRBJ1-2 | TRBV2 | NA | TRBD1 | TGTGCCAGAAAGGGGGCGACAGCTAACTATGGCTACACCTTC | CARKGATANYGYTF
TRBJ2-3 | TRBV5-6 | NA | NA | TGTGCCAGCAGCCGAGATTGGTCTAGCACAGATACGCAGTATTTT | CASSRDWSSTDTQYF
TRBJ2-4 | TRBV11-2 | NA | TRBD1 | TGTGCCAGCAGCCTTTTACAGGGGACAAAAAACATTCAGTACTTC | CASSLLQGTKNIQYF
TRBJ1-1 | TRBV5-1 | NA | NA | TGCGCCAGCAGCTTGGAGGGTGGGGCAGAAGCTTTCTTT | CASSLEGGAEAFF
TRBJ1-2 | TRBV19 | NA | NA | TGTGCCAGTAGTATGGCCAGTAACTATGGCTACACCTTC | CASSMASNYGYTF